This TCR beta chain was recovered during a study of Tregs in tolerant kidney transplant recipients. Broader study findings: Validation in larger populations is needed because few patients were studied. The most relevant donor-specific Treg TCRbeta repertoire apparently came from expansion with activated donor B cells.

Turning to this clone: Its specificity is not known.

Profiled with immunoSEQ multiplex PCR; TCRdb holds only in-frame clones, not every one. The repertoire consists of roughly 250,000 clones, with around 82% occurring once and the leading ten covering about 0.64%. This CDR3 spans 15 amino acids. The V and J ends lost 5 bases and 0 bases respectively, with 11 bases between them. From germline, CDR1 is SGHVS and CDR2 FQNEAQ. Unstimulated regulatory T cells (CD4+CD25+CD127-), CD4+CD25- non-regulatory cells, CD4 and CD8 cells were FACS-sorted from thawed PBMCs. This TCR was recovered from a human donor in good health. The J gene is TRBJ1-5, the V gene TRBV7-8; D call uncertain. The sequencing sample was made of CD4+ T cells from blood. The CDR3 DNA reads as TGTGCCAGCAGCCCACAACTGGTTAGCAATCAGCCCCAGCATTTT. Residues: CASSPQLVSNQPQHF.